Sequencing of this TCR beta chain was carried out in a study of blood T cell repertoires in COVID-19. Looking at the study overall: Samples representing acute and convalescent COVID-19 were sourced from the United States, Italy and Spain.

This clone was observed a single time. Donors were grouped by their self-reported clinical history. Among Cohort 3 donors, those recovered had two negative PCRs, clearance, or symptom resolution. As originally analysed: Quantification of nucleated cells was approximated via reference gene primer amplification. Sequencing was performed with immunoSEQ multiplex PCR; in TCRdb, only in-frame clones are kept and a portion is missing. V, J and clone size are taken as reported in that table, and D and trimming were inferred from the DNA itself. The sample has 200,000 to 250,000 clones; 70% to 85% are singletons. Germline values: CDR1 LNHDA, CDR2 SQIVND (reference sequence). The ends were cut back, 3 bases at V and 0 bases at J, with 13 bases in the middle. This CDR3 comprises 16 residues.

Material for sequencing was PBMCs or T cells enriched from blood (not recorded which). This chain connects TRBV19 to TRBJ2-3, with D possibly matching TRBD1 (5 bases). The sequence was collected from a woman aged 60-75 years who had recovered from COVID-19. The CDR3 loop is CASSIRATTSTDTQYF. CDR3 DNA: TGTGCCAGTAGTATCAGGGCAACGACTAGCACAGATACGCAGTATTTT. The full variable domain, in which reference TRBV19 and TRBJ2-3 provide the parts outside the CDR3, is DGGITQSPKYLFRKEGQNVTLSCEQNLNHDAMYWYRQDPGQGLRLIYYSQIVNDFQKGDIAEGYSVSREKKESFPLTVTSAQKNPTAFYLCASSIRATTSTDTQYFGPGTRLTVL.